What follows are 10 T cell receptor beta chains derived from one specimen sequenced in a study of blood T cell repertoires in COVID-19. Sequenced by immunoSEQ multiplex PCR; TCRdb stores in-frame clones only, minus some. Of under 140,000 clones in the sample, about 85% were seen once. Sequenced sample: peripheral blood. The receptors originated from a human donor in a cohort sampled during active COVID-19.

The V gene is TRBV7-2, the J gene TRBJ2-1; unclear D gene. The CDR3 is 15 residues long. Between the trimmed V and J ends, which lost 4 bases and 0 bases, there was a span of 10 bases. CDR1 is SGHTA and CDR2 is FQGNSA in the germline V gene. The CDR3 nucleotides are TGTGCCAGCAGCTCAACTTATAGCTCCTACAATGAGCAGTTCTTC. Its protein product is CASSSTYSSYNEQFF.

This rearrangement joins TRBV9 to TRBJ2-1, with D maybe TRBD1 (5 bases). Trimming stripped 0 bases from V and 4 bases from J, with 11 bases between. The CDR3 has 15 amino acids. Per germline, CDR1 SGDLS and CDR2 YYNGEE. The CDR3 bases are TGTGCCAGCAGCGTAGCCAGGGCTAGATACAATGAGCAGTTCTTC. Translating it yields CASSVARARYNEQFF.

The sample holds one count of this clone. This chain connects TRBV6-2 or TRBV6-3 to TRBJ1-3, with D tentatively TRBD1 (5 bases). This CDR3 spans 18 amino acids. V was cut by 2 bases and J by 2 bases, with 19 bases left in between. The V gene's germline CDR1 is MNHEY and CDR2 SVGEGT. CDR3 residues: CASSYRLDSTPAGNTIYF. The DNA of the CDR3 is TGTGCCAGCAGTTACCGCCTCGACAGCACCCCGGCTGGAAACACCATATATTTT.

The chain is built from TRBV29-1 and TRBJ2-7, with D possibly TRBD1 on 5 matching bases. Germline loops: CDR1 SQVTM, CDR2 ANQGSEA. This CDR3 has 15 residues. The V and J ends lost 7 bases and 2 bases respectively, with 21 bases between them. CDR3: CSAVGHFIHTYEQYF. CDR3 sequence (DNA): TGCAGCGCGGTGGGGCACTTCATTCATACCTACGAGCAGTACTTC.

This clone was seen a single time. The chain employs TRBV6-5 and TRBJ1-1, with 8 nucleotides matching TRBD1. Germline trimming cut 0 bases from V and 5 bases from J; bases unmatched to any gene: 8. This CDR3 has 16 residues. The germline CDR1 and CDR2 sequences are MNHEY and SVGAGI. CDR3 in amino acids: CASSYSRGQVGTEAFF. CDR3 bases: TGTGCCAGCAGTTACTCGAGGGGACAGGTAGGGACTGAAGCTTTCTTT.

This clone was picked up one time. The chain recombines TRBV7-8 with TRBJ1-6; D not resolved. The V and J ends lost 6 bases and 6 bases respectively, with 9 bases between them. The CDR3 spans 13 residues. CDR1 and CDR2 (germline): SGHVS, FQNEAQ. DNA for the CDR3: TGTGCCAGCAGACAGAGCTCTAATTCACCCCTCCACTTT. Its protein product is CASRQSSNSPLHF. Variable domain in full (rest from reference TRBV7-8 and TRBJ1-6): GAGVSQSPRYKVAKRGQDVALRCDPISGHVSLFWYQQALGQGPEFLTYFQNEAQLDKSGLPSDRFFAERPEGSVSTLKIQRTQQEDSAVYLCASRQSSNSPLHFGNGTRLTVT.

The chain combines TRBV11-2 with TRBJ1-1; D possibly corresponds to TRBD1 (6 bases). This CDR3 has 15 residues. Germline assignment: CDR1 SGHAT and CDR2 FQNNGV. V was clipped by 0 bases and J by 11 bases, with 19 bases between them. The CDR3 region is CASSLEGADRGWAFF. CDR3 bases: TGTGCCAGCAGCTTAGAGGGGGCAGACCGGGGATGGGCTTTCTTT. The complete variable domain, with remaining parts taken from reference TRBV11-2 and TRBJ1-1, reads EAGVAQSPRYKIIEKRQSVAFWCNPISGHATLYWYQQILGQGPKLLIQFQNNGVVDDSQLPKDRFSAERLKGVDSTLKIQPAKLEDSAVYLCASSLEGADRGWAFFGQGTRLTVV.

The chain has TRBV4-1 and TRBJ2-1; TRBD2 aligns across 9 bases. The CDR3 runs to 16 residues. Trimming cost V 4 bases and J 8 bases; bases outside gene matches: 12. Germline lookup yields CDR1 MGHRA and CDR2 YSYEKL. The CDR3 bases are TGCGCCAGCAGCCCCGTCGAGCGGGGGGAATTGGATGAGCAGTTCTTC. It yields the protein CASSPVERGELDEQFF.

The rearrangement uses TRBV6-6 and TRBJ2-2; TRBD2 agrees at 10 bases. Germline values: CDR1 MNHNY, CDR2 SVGAGI (reference sequence). The CDR3 extends over 16 amino acids. V gave up 2 bases and J gave up 4 bases; unmatched junction bases: 4. As DNA, the CDR3 is TGTGCCAGCAGTTACGAAGCGGGGGGGCTCACCGGGGAGCTGTTTTTT. Protein: CASSYEAGGLTGELFF.

This chain joins TRBV19 and TRBJ1-5; TRBD1 agrees at 9 bases. Germline trimming cut 6 bases from V and 5 bases from J; bases unmatched to any gene: 8. The CDR3 is 15 amino acids. Germline V gives CDR1 LNHDA, CDR2 SQIVND (reference sequence). The DNA for the CDR3 is TGTGCCAGTAGCGACAGGGGGGGTGGGGATCAGCCCCAGCATTTT. As protein: CASSDRGGGDQPQHF.